A single sample gave rise to the 25 T cell receptor beta chains below, sequenced in a study of naive and memory T cell subsets. Both TRBC1 and TRBC2 were covered by a beta constant-region primer of two equimolar oligonucleotides. TCRdb re-called the UMI-ligation and nested PCR reads with MiXCR, one entry per CDR3 protein. The table lists 150,000 or so distinct CDR3 sequences, approximately 15% of them singletons. Sequenced input: naive CD4+ T cells from blood. These receptors came from a human donor in good health.

There are a few counts of this clonotype. The rearrangement joins TRBV30 to TRBJ2-1; no firm D call. CDR1 is GTSNPN and CDR2 is SVGIG in the germline V gene (reference sequence). The V gene lost 0 bases and the J gene lost 7 bases, with 4 bases spanning the gap. This CDR3 region has 11 residues. CDR3 residues: CAWSVRNEQFF. DNA for the CDR3: TGTGCCTGGAGTGTTCGGAATGAGCAGTTCTTC.

This clonotype was counted between two and nine times. The J gene is TRBJ2-1, the V gene TRBV11-2; 10 nucleotides match TRBD2. The trim removed 5 bases at V and 7 bases at J, leaving 8 bases unmatched. Germline V gives CDR1 SGHAT, CDR2 FQNNGV. The CDR3 covers 15 residues. The CDR3 DNA sequence: TGTGCCAGCAGCCCGAAACTTAGCGGGAGGAATGAGCAGTTCTTC. Translation gives CASSPKLSGRNEQFF.

V is TRBV18 and J is TRBJ2-1, with 8 bases lining up with TRBD1. The V gene end was trimmed by 0 bases and the J gene end by 7 bases; junction bases not matched to a gene: 2. CDR3 size: 14 residues. Germline V gives CDR1 KGHSH, CDR2 LQKENI. For the CDR3, the DNA is TGTGCCAGCTCACCACCTCACAGGGGGAATGAGCAGTTCTTC. Translated: CASSPPHRGNEQFF.

The chain carries TRBV7-2 and TRBJ2-5; TRBD2 aligns across 7 bases. Trimming cost V 2 bases and J 4 bases; bases outside gene matches: 10. This CDR3 region has 16 residues. Per the germline V gene, CDR1 is SGHTA and CDR2 is FQGNSA. CDR3 DNA: TGTGCCAGCAGCTTACGATACCGGGACTATGTAGAGACCCAGTACTTC. Residues: CASSLRYRDYVETQYF.

This clonotype has ten or more counts. The V call is TRBV20-1, the J call TRBJ2-1; D not certain. Trimming cost V 1 base and J 5 bases, with 12 bases left between them. Germline CDR1 and CDR2: DFQATT and SNEGSKA (reference sequence). The CDR3 sequence is 14 residues long. The chain's CDR3 is CSARVPVIHNEQFF. CDR3 bases: TGCAGTGCTAGAGTTCCCGTCATCCACAATGAGCAGTTCTTC.

This clonotype was observed a handful of times. The chain combines TRBV6-5 with TRBJ2-6; D gene unclear. V gave up 0 bases and J gave up 3 bases, with 12 bases separating them. This CDR3 has 17 amino acids. Germline V lookup: CDR1 MNHEY, CDR2 SVGAGI. CDR3 nucleotide sequence: TGTGCCAGCAGTTACTCAGGGCTCCCCAGTGGGGCCAACGTCCTGACTTTC. Translation gives CASSYSGLPSGANVLTF.

The table lists this clonotype with a few counts. The chain couples TRBV5-1 to TRBJ2-5; 9 nucleotides line up with TRBD2. V was clipped by 3 bases and J by 5 bases; unmatched bases: 8. CDR3 length: 15 amino acids. In germline, CDR1 is SGHRS, CDR2 YFSETQ. CDR3 sequence: CASSSTGTSSETQYF. The CDR3 coding sequence is TGCGCCAGCAGCTCTACCGGGACTAGCTCTGAGACCCAGTACTTC.

This clonotype appeared a few times. The chain employs TRBV5-1 and TRBJ2-2, with a possible D match to TRBD2 (6 bases). The germline V gene has CDR1 SGHRS and CDR2 YFSETQ. The V end lost 0 bases, the J end lost 6 bases, and 15 bases lay between the germline ends. The CDR3 consists of 16 residues. The CDR3: CASSLGRGGFAGELFF. The CDR3 nucleotides read TGCGCCAGCAGCTTGGGTCGTGGAGGGTTCGCCGGGGAGCTGTTTTTT.

This clonotype was seen many times. The rearrangement joins TRBV25-1 to TRBJ2-2, with 8 bases fitting TRBD2. The CDR3 is made up of 15 amino acids. Germline V lookup: CDR1 MGHDK, CDR2 SYGVNS. V shed 3 bases and J 5 bases; nucleotides not matched to a gene: 5. The DNA for the CDR3 is TGTGCCAGCAGTGAGAGCGGGAGCGGGACCGGGGAGCTGTTTTTT. Translating gives CASSESGSGTGELFF.

This clonotype occurred a few times. The genes are TRBV2 and TRBJ2-5, with 7 bases fitting TRBD2. This CDR3 region has 15 residues. V lost 4 bases to trimming and J lost 5 bases; unmatched junction nucleotides: 10. Germline lookup yields CDR1 SNHLY and CDR2 FYNNEI. The CDR3 bases are TGTGCCAGCAGTGGATGGGGAGGGGCAGAGGAGACCCAGTACTTC. Amino acids: CASSGWGGAEETQYF.

This clonotype occurred many times. V usage is TRBV4-1 and J usage is TRBJ2-1; 7 bases are shared with TRBD2. The CDR3 consists of 16 residues. The germline CDR1 and CDR2 sequences are MGHRA and YSYEKL. The trim removed 5 bases at V and 0 bases at J, leaving 7 bases unmatched. The CDR3 DNA reads as TGCGCCAGCAGCATAGATTGGGAGGGCTCCTACAATGAGCAGTTCTTC. Its protein is CASSIDWEGSYNEQFF.

The chain uses TRBV19 and TRBJ2-1; 12 bases are shared with TRBD2. Germline trimming cut 3 bases from V and 7 bases from J; bases unmatched to any gene: 13. The CDR3 spans 18 residues. Germline V gives CDR1 LNHDA, CDR2 SQIVND (reference sequence). This CDR3 reads CASSMGWLAGGPGNEQFF. In DNA form, the CDR3 reads TGTGCCAGTAGTATGGGGTGGCTAGCGGGAGGGCCGGGTAATGAGCAGTTCTTC.

The chain has TRBV29-1 and TRBJ2-5, with 8 bases aligning to TRBD1. From germline, CDR1 is SQVTM and CDR2 ANQGSEA. The CDR3 covers 14 residues. Losses at the gene ends were 5 bases for V and 5 bases for J; bases not matched to a gene: 10. CDR3 in amino acids: CSVCLDRVRETQYF. The CDR3 nucleotides are TGCAGCGTTTGCCTGGACAGGGTTAGGGAGACCCAGTACTTC. The full variable domain, rest sourced from reference TRBV29-1 and TRBJ2-5, is SAVISQKPSRDICQRGTSLTIQCQVDSQVTMMFWYRQQPGQSLTLIATANQGSEATYESGFVIDKFPISRPNLTFSTLTVSNMSPEDSSIYLCSVCLDRVRETQYFGPGTRLLVL.

This clonotype was counted between two and nine times. In nucleotides, the CDR3 is TGTGCCTGGAGTATAGCCGGAGGGGGAGGGGAGCCCCAGCATTTT. Translated, it gives CAWSIAGGGGEPQHF. This rearrangement joins TRBV30 to TRBJ1-5; weak D call: TRBD1 (6 bases). V gave up 2 bases and J gave up 8 bases, with 19 bases separating them. Per the germline V gene, CDR1 is GTSNPN and CDR2 is SVGIG (reference sequence). This CDR3 has 15 amino acids. Supplemented by reference TRBV30 and TRBJ1-5, the full variable domain reads SQTIHQWPATLVQPVGSPLSLECTVEGTSNPNLYWYRQAAGRGLQLLFYSVGIGQISSEVPQNLSASRPQDRQFILSSKKLLLSDSGFYLCAWSIAGGGGEPQHFGDGTRLSIL.

This clonotype was picked up a small number of times. This CDR3 is CASSFRQGFGTEAFF. CDR3 in DNA: TGTGCCAGCAGTTTCCGACAGGGATTCGGCACTGAAGCTTTCTTT. The V and J genes are TRBV12-3 or TRBV12-4 and TRBJ1-1, with TRBD1 identical over 7 bases. The CDR3 is 15 amino acids. Trimming removed 3 bases from V and 4 bases from J; junction bases left unmatched: 8.

This clonotype was observed a handful of times. J is TRBJ1-1 and V is TRBV30; tentatively, D is TRBD1 (6 bases). Deletions cut 4 bases from V and 0 bases from J, with 18 bases between. CDR1 and CDR2 (germline): GTSNPN, SVGIG (reference sequence). The CDR3 extends over 16 amino acids. The CDR3 is CAWITGWERMNTEAFF. The CDR3 DNA reads as TGTGCCTGGATAACAGGGTGGGAACGCATGAACACTGAAGCTTTCTTT.

The rearrangement links TRBV5-5 to TRBJ2-4; D is perhaps TRBD2 (6 bases). The CDR3 covers 16 residues. Germline values: CDR1 SGHKS, CDR2 YYEKEE (reference sequence). Deletions cut 2 bases from V and 8 bases from J, with 20 bases between. The CDR3 DNA is TGTGCCAGCAGCTTTCGTTCGGCCGGGGGTGATGACATTCAGTACTTC. Amino acid sequence: CASSFRSAGGDDIQYF.

The chain employs TRBV20-1 and TRBJ1-3, with unresolved D. Between the trimmed V and J ends, which lost 5 bases and 4 bases, there was a span of 6 bases. This CDR3 spans 11 amino acids. Germline values: CDR1 DFQATT, CDR2 SNEGSKA (reference sequence). CDR3 in DNA: TGCAGTGCTGTACAGGGAAACACCATATATTTT. Protein sequence: CSAVQGNTIYF.

This clonotype was picked up many times. The chain joins TRBV6-5 to TRBJ2-3; the match to TRBD2 covers 11 bases. V lost 4 bases, J lost 1 base, and 10 bases stayed unmatched. The germline gives CDR1 MNHEY, CDR2 SVGAGI. CDR3 length: 18 residues. The CDR3 protein is CASSSYLGLAGRTDTQYF. CDR3 sequence (DNA): TGTGCCAGCAGTTCCTACCTCGGACTAGCGGGCCGCACAGATACGCAGTATTTT.

The chain links TRBV15 to TRBJ2-5; D not certain. This CDR3 has 12 amino acids. V lost 1 base and J 1 base, leaving 1 base between the germline ends. Germline lookup yields CDR1 LNHNV and CDR2 YYDKDF (reference sequence). This CDR3 reads CATSRGQETQYF. In DNA form, the CDR3 reads TGTGCCACCAGCAGAGGCCAAGAGACCCAGTACTTC.

This clonotype was counted a few times. The V gene is TRBV28, the J gene TRBJ2-3, with 8 bases lining up with TRBD2. The CDR3 spans 16 residues. Germline assignment: CDR1 MDHEN and CDR2 SYDVKM. V lost 4 bases to trimming and J lost 0 bases; unmatched junction nucleotides: 6. The CDR3 nucleotides read TGTGCCAGCAGTTCCCCTGTAGCGGGGAGCACAGATACGCAGTATTTT. Residues: CASSSPVAGSTDTQYF.

The chain uses TRBV12-3 or TRBV12-4 and TRBJ2-7, with TRBD1 identical over 8 bases. V shed 6 bases and J 5 bases; nucleotides not matched to a gene: 9. The CDR3 has 14 residues. This chain's CDR3 is CASSHRGSTHEQYF. CDR3 DNA: TGTGCCAGCAGCCACAGGGGGTCTACACACGAGCAGTACTTC.

The J gene is TRBJ2-5, the V gene TRBV7-8; tentatively, D is TRBD1 (6 bases). Trimming shortened V by 5 bases and J by 5 bases, and 15 bases separated the two germline ends. The CDR3 consists of 14 residues. Per germline, CDR1 SGHVS and CDR2 FQNEAQ. The CDR3 sequence: CASSPYRVRETQYF. The DNA for the CDR3 is TGTGCCAGCAGCCCGTACAGGGTTCGTGAGACCCAGTACTTC.

This clonotype has ten or more counts. The chain has TRBV15 and TRBJ2-5; TRBD1 is a possible D gene (7 bases). This CDR3 has 14 amino acids. From germline, CDR1 is LNHNV and CDR2 YYDKDF (reference sequence). V was trimmed by 0 bases and J by 7 bases, leaving 12 bases between them. Here the CDR3 reads CATSREEGAGTQYF. CDR3 DNA: TGTGCCACCAGCAGAGAGGAGGGGGCGGGGACCCAGTACTTC.

This rearrangement joins TRBV7-2 to TRBJ2-5, with D tentatively TRBD2 (5 bases). In germline, CDR1 is SGHTA, CDR2 FQGNSA. V gave up 4 bases and J gave up 2 bases, with 14 bases separating them. The CDR3 has 15 amino acids. The CDR3 DNA is TGTGCCAGCAGCTCCACGCGCGGGCTGCAAGAGACCCAGTACTTC. It specifies CASSSTRGLQETQYF.